Reported below is one T cell receptor (beta chain). CDR3 length: 15 amino acids. Trimming took 4 bases from V and 1 from J, leaving 12 bases between them. These data are taken from a study of T-cell reconstitution after alpha-beta-depleted transplantation in children. Unique molecular identifiers were used to barcode this TCRbeta library. In TCRdb, the PCR reads were re-called with MiXCR into one record per CDR3 protein. The sample carries about 610,000 distinct CDR3 sequences, about 11% recorded once. The starting material was PBMCs from the stem cell graft donor, obtained from the stem cell graft. This TCR was recovered from a human donor who donated a stem cell graft to a child with acute myeloid leukemia. This sequence joins TRBV12-3 or TRBV12-4 and TRBJ2-3; possible D gene TRBD1, 6 bases. As DNA, the CDR3 is TGTGCCAGCAGTTCGGACAGTTTAGGCACAGATACGCAGTATTTT. Protein product: CASSSDSLGTDTQYF.